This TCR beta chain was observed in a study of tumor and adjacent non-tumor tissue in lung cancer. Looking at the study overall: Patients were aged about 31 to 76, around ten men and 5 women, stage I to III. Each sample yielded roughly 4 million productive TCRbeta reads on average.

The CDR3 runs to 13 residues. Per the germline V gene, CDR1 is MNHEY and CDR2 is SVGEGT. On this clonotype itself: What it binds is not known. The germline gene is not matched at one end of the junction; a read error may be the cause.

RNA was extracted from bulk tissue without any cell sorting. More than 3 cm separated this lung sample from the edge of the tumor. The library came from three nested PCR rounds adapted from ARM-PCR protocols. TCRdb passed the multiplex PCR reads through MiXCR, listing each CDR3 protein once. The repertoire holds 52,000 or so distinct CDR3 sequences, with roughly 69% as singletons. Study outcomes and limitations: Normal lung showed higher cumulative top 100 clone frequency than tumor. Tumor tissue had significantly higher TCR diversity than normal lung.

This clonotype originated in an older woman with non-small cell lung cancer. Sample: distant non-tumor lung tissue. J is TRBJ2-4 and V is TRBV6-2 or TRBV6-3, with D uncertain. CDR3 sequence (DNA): TGTGCCAGCAGTTACGAGGTCCAAACCATTCAGTATTTC. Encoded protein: CASSYEVQTIQYF.